Following are 14 T cell receptor beta chains from one sample sequenced in a study of T cell clonality in common variable immunodeficiency. Study-wide results and limits: Common variable immunodeficiency TCR beta sequences reportedly had fewer deletions and N-nucleotide insertions.

For these TCRs, the target antigens are not known. Sequencing was performed with immunoSEQ multiplex PCR; in TCRdb, only in-frame clones are kept and a portion is missing. Listed for the sample are some 20,000 clones, none seen a single time. The sequencing sample was made of peripheral blood mononuclear cells. These TCRs come from a human donor with common variable immunodeficiency.

This clone was detected only a few times. The DNA read from the CDR3 is TGTGCCAGCAGCCCGTGGGGGGTTCTCGAGACC. Residues: CASSPWGVLET. The complete CDR3 reads CASSPWGVLETQYF. The chain is built from TRBV7-7 and TRBJ2-5; the D gene is possibly TRBD2 (6 bases). The sequence runs out 3 residues before the end of the CDR3; the remainder is reconstructed from the germline J gene. Trimming pared 5 bases from V and 5 bases from J, leaving 15 bases between. CDR1 and CDR2 from the germline V gene are SSHAT and FNYEAQ (reference sequence). CDR3 length: 14 amino acids.

This clone occurred a few times. CDR3 bases read: TGTGCCAGTAGTATTGGGGGCCCGGGCTATGGC. This translates into CASSIGGPGYG. The whole CDR3 sequence reads CASSIGGPGYGYTF. The gene calls are TRBV19 and TRBJ1-2, with D tentatively TRBD1 (6 bases). The sequenced fragment ends 3 residues before the CDR3 boundary, so the rest is inferred from the germline J gene. The germline CDR1 and CDR2 sequences are LNHDA and SQIVND (reference sequence). This CDR3 is 14 amino acids long. Trimming pared 3 bases from V and 4 bases from J, leaving 12 bases between.

In this sample, this clone turned up a few times. Read sequence stops 3 residues before the CDR3 end, and the germline J gene provides the missing end. V is TRBV7-2 and J is TRBJ1-4; TRBD1 matches at 7 bases. V lost 5 bases, J lost 8 bases, and 8 bases stayed unmatched. The CDR3 length is 14 residues. Germline CDR1 and CDR2: SGHTA and FQGNSA. The CDR3 is CASSPEGAGEKLFF. Incomplete CDR3 DNA: TGTGCCAGCAGCCCGGAGGGGGCGGGAGAAAAA.

The CDR3 DNA, read in part, is TGTGCCAGCAGCTGGTACATAAGTGTCTCCGGC. It yields the protein CASSWYISVSG. The full CDR3 reads CASSWYISVSGYTF. The chain joins TRBV7-2 to TRBJ1-2; D remains unclear. The read finishes 3 residues shy of the CDR3 end, and the germline J gene is used to complete it. CDR3 length equals 14 residues. The V gene's germline CDR1 is SGHTA and CDR2 FQGNSA.

Remarks on this clone: The sequence runs out 3 residues before the end of the CDR3; the remainder is reconstructed from the germline J gene. The chain couples TRBV2 to TRBJ2-1; possibly TRBD2 for D (6 bases). Trimming shortened V by 10 bases and J by 5 bases, and 12 bases separated the two germline ends. The CDR3 has 12 residues. Germline CDR1 and CDR2: SNHLY and FYNNEI. The part of the CDR3 DNA that was read is TGTGCCATTCCTCGGGGGAACAATGAG. It yields the protein CAIPRGNNE. The entire CDR3 sequence reads CAIPRGNNEQFF.

Comments on this clone: The CDR3 end falls 3 residues outside the read, so it is completed with the germline J gene. The V gene is TRBV7-2, the J gene TRBJ2-1; D uncertain. Germline CDR1 and CDR2: SGHTA and FQGNSA. Between the trimmed V and J ends, which lost 4 bases and 2 bases, there was a span of 6 bases. This CDR3 contains 13 residues. The sequenced CDR3 bases are TGTGCCAGCAGCTCTACTACCTACAATGAG. This codes for CASSSTTYNE. The whole CDR3 protein reads CASSSTTYNEQFF.

This clone was seen only a few times. The read stops 3 residues short of the end of the CDR3; the missing end is completed from the germline J gene. The chain couples TRBV6-2 or TRBV6-3 to TRBJ2-1; a possible D gene is TRBD2 (5 bases). The CDR3 runs 12 residues. CDR1 is MNHEY, CDR2 SVGEGT, per germline. With 7 bases removed from V and 6 bases from J, the gap between germline ends came to 10 bases. The CDR3 reads CASNAGFNEQFF. The part of the CDR3 DNA that was read is TGTGCCAGCAACGCGGGCTTCAATGAG.

Concerning this clone: The read halts 3 residues ahead of the CDR3 end, with the missing end drawn from the germline J gene. This sequence joins TRBV19 and TRBJ2-6; 8 nucleotides agree with TRBD1. The germline CDR1 and CDR2 sequences are LNHDA and SQIVND (reference sequence). V lost 7 bases, J lost 4 bases, and 18 bases stayed unmatched. CDR3 length: 19 amino acids. CDR3: CASTGGPGQVFAGANVLTF. The sequenced CDR3 bases are TGTGCCAGTACCGGGGGCCCGGGACAGGTTTTCGCAGGGGCCAACGTC. The variable domain in full, with the rest retrieved from reference TRBV19 and TRBJ2-6, is DGGITQSPKYLFRKEGQNVTLSCEQNLNHDAMYWYRQDPGQGLRLIYYSQIVNDFQKGDIAEGYSVSREKKESFPLTVTSAQKNPTAFYLCASTGGPGQVFAGANVLTFGAGSRLTVL.

This clone was seen a handful of times. The sequenced fragment ends 3 residues before the CDR3 boundary, so the rest is inferred from the germline J gene. The genes are TRBV7-2 and TRBJ1-5; no firm D call. The CDR3 totals 13 residues. The V end was cut by 4 bases, the J end by 5 bases, with 9 bases between. Germline V gene sequence: CDR1 SGHTA, CDR2 FQGNSA. This chain's CDR3 is CASSYGWDQPQHF. The DNA read from the CDR3 is TGTGCCAGCAGCTACGGGTGGGATCAGCCC.

Notes on this clone: The read stops 3 residues short of the end of the CDR3; the missing end is completed from the germline J gene. The V gene is TRBV11-2, the J gene TRBJ2-7, with D maybe TRBD1 (6 bases). V gave up 6 bases and J gave up 4 bases, with 13 bases separating them. The length of the CDR3 is 13 residues. Germline-derived CDR1 and CDR2 are SGHAT and FQNNGV. The CDR3 DNA, read in part, is TGTGCCAGCAGTCGGACAGAACCATACGAG. Encoded protein: CASSRTEPYE. The CDR3 as a whole reads CASSRTEPYEQYF.

The sample holds a few counts of this clone. The read falls 3 residues short of the CDR3 end, and the missing part is taken from the germline J gene. This CDR3 is also generated by other DNA sequences in the sample. This rearrangement joins TRBV7-9 to TRBJ2-1, with 10 positions matching TRBD1. Germline CDR1 and CDR2: SEHNR and FQNEAQ (reference sequence). The CDR3 is made up of 14 amino acids. V shed 6 bases and J 7 bases; nucleotides not matched to a gene: 6. CDR3 residues: CASSPGQGLNEQFF. The part of the CDR3 DNA that was read is TGTGCCAGCAGTCCGGGACAGGGGCTTAATGAG.

This clone was seen a few times. Sequencing ends 3 residues short of the CDR3 end; the germline J gene provides the rest. J is TRBJ2-2 and V is TRBV7-3, with TRBD2 matching 8 bases. CDR1 is SGHTA and CDR2 is FQGTGA in the germline V gene. V gave up 4 bases and J gave up 1 base; unmatched junction bases: 2. CDR3 length: 15 amino acids. The CDR3 here is CASSSSGQNTGELFF. CDR3 DNA (partial): TGTGCCAGCAGCTCTAGCGGGCAGAACACCGGGGAG.

Only a few counts were recorded for this clone. The CDR3 extends 3 residues past the end of the read, so its final part is completed from the germline J gene. The rearrangement uses TRBV6-2 or TRBV6-3 and TRBJ2-7; the match to TRBD2 covers 10 bases. Looked up from germline, CDR1 is MNHEY and CDR2 is SVGEGT. The CDR3 totals 16 residues. Trimming cost V 0 bases and J 6 bases; bases outside gene matches: 8. CDR3 region: CASSYSSFSGGTEQYF. The part of the CDR3 DNA that was read is TGTGCCAGCAGTTACTCGAGTTTTAGCGGGGGGACCGAG.

As to this clone: The read is 3 residues too short to cover the CDR3 end, so that end is filled in from the germline J gene. The chain joins TRBV19 to TRBJ1-4; 8 nucleotides agree with TRBD1. The CDR3 has 14 amino acids. The V gene's germline CDR1 is LNHDA and CDR2 SQIVND (reference sequence). Germline trimming cut 4 bases from V and 9 bases from J; bases unmatched to any gene: 7. The sequenced part of the CDR3 DNA is TGTGCCAGTAGTACCCGGACAGGGATAAAAAAA. Translated, it gives CASSTRTGIKK. The entire CDR3 protein is CASSTRTGIKKLFF.